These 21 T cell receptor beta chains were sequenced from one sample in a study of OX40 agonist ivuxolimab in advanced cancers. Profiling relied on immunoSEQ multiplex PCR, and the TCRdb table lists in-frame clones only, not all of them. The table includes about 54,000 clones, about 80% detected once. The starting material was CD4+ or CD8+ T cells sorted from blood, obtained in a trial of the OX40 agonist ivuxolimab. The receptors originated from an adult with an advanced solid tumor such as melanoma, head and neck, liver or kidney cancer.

CDR3 nucleotide sequence: TGTGCCAGCAGTTTCTCGTGGCTAGCCAAAAACATTCAGTACTTC. Translated, it gives CASSFSWLAKNIQYF. The J gene is TRBJ2-4, the V gene TRBV28; unclear D gene. This CDR3 spans 15 amino acids. Germline lookup yields CDR1 MDHEN and CDR2 SYDVKM. V dropped 3 bases and J dropped 0 bases, with 9 bases sitting between them.

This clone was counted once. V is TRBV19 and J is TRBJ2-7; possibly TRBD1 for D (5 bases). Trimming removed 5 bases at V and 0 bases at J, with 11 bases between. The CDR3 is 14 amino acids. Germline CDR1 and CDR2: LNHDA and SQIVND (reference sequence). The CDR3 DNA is TGTGCCAGTAGTCAAGACAGATTCTCCTACGAGCAGTACTTC. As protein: CASSQDRFSYEQYF.

CDR3 loop: CASSQDSLADIYEQYF. CDR3 DNA sequence: TGCGCCAGCAGCCAAGATTCCCTAGCGGATATTTACGAGCAGTACTTC. This chain links TRBV4-3 with TRBJ2-7, with 7 bases identical to TRBD2. CDR1 LGHNA and CDR2 YSLEER come from the germline V gene. The CDR3 covers 16 residues. J gave up 4 bases and V 0 bases, and 9 bases lay outside the gene matches.

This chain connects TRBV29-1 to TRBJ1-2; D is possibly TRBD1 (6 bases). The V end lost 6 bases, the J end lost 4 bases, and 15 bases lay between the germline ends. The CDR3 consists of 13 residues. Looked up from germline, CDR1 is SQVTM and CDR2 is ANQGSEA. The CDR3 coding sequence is TGCAGCGTCGAATACAGGGAGAGCTATGGCTACACCTTC. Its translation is CSVEYRESYGYTF.

The CDR3 here is CASSLDRGDTEAFF. The CDR3 bases are TGCGCCAGCAGCCTGGACAGGGGCGACACTGAAGCTTTCTTT. This chain uses TRBV4-3 with TRBJ1-1; 9 bases line up with TRBD1. Germline V gene lookup returns CDR1 LGHNA and CDR2 YSLEER. This CDR3 is 14 amino acids long. J gave up 3 bases and V 4 bases, and 3 bases lay outside the gene matches.

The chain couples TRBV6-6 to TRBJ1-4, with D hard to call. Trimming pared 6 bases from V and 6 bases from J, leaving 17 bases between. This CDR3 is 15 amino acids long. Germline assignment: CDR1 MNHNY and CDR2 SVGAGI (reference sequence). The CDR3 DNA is TGTGCCAGCAGCGATACCGGACCTCGGGATGAAAAACTGTTTTTT. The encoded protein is CASSDTGPRDEKLFF.

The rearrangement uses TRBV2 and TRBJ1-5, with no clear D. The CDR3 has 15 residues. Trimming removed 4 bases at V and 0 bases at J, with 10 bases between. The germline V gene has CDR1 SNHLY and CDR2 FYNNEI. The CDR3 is CASSGFGYSNQPQHF. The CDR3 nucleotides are TGTGCCAGCAGTGGATTCGGTTATAGCAATCAGCCCCAGCATTTT.

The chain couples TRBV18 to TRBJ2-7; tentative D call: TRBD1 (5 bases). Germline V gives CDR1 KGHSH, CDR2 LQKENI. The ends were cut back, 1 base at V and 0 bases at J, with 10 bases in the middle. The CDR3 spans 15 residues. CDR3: CASSPRQGSSYEQYF. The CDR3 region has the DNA TGTGCCAGCTCACCACGTCAGGGTAGCTCCTACGAGCAGTACTTC.

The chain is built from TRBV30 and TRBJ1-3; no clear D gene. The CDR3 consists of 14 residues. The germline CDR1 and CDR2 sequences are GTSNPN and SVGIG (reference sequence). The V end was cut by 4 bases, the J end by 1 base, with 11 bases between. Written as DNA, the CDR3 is TGTGCCTGGAACCGGAGGTCTTCTGGAAACACCATATATTTT. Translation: CAWNRRSSGNTIYF. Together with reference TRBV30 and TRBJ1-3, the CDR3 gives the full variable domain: SQTIHQWPATLVQPVGSPLSLECTVEGTSNPNLYWYRQAAGRGLQLLFYSVGIGQISSEVPQNLSASRPQDRQFILSSKKLLLSDSGFYLCAWNRRSSGNTIYFGEGSWLTVV.

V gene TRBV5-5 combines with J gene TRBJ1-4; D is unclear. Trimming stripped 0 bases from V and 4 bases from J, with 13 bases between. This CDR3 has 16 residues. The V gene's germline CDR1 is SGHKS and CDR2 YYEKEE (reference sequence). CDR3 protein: CASSLEQFLDNEKLFF. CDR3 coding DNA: TGTGCCAGCAGCTTGGAACAGTTTCTGGATAATGAAAAACTGTTTTTT.

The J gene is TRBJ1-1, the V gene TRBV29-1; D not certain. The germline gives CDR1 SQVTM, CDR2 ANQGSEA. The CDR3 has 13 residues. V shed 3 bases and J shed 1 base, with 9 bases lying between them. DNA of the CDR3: TGCAGCGTTGAGATAGGGTGGAACACTGAAGCTTTCTTT. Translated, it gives CSVEIGWNTEAFF.

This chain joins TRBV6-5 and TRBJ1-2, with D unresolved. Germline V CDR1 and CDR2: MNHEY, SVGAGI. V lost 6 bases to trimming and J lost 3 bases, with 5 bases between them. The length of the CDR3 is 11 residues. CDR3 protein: CASRKDYGYTF. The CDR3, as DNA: TGTGCCAGCAGAAAGGACTATGGCTACACCTTC.

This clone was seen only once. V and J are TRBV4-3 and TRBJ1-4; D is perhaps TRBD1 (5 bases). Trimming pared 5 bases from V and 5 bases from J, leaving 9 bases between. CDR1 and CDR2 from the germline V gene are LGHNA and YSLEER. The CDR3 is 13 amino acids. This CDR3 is CASSTRGNEKLFF. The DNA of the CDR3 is TGCGCCAGCAGCACCCGGGGGAATGAAAAACTGTTTTTT.

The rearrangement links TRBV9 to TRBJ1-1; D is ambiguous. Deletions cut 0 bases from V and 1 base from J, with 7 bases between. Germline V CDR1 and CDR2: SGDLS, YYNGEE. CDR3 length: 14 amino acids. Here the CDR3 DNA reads TGTGCCAGCAGCGTAGGGCTGCAGAACACTGAAGCTTTCTTT. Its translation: CASSVGLQNTEAFF. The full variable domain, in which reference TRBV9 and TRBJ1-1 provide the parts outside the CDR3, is DSGVTQTPKHLITATGQRVTLRCSPRSGDLSVYWYQQSLDQGLQFLIQYYNGEERAKGNILERFSAQQFPDLHSELNLSSLELGDSALYFCASSVGLQNTEAFFGQGTRLTVV.

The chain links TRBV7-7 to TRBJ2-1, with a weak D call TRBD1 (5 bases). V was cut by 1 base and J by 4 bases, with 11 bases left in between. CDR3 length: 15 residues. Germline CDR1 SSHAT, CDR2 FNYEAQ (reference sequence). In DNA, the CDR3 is TGTGCCAGCAGCTTAGACCAGGGTAGTTACAATGAGCAGTTCTTC. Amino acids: CASSLDQGSYNEQFF.

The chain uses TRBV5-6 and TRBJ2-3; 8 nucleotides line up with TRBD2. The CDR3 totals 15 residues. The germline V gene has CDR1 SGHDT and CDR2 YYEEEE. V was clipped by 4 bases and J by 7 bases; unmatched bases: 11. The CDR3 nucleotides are TGTGCCAGCAGCCCCGCGGGGGGTATCGCTCATACGCAGTATTTT. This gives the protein CASSPAGGIAHTQYF.

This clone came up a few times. This CDR3 is CASSIGGNYGYTF. Here the CDR3 DNA reads TGTGCCAGTAGTATAGGAGGGAACTATGGCTACACCTTC. The chain couples TRBV19 to TRBJ1-2; unclear D gene. CDR1 is LNHDA and CDR2 is SQIVND in the germline V gene (reference sequence). Trimming took 1 base from V and 2 from J, leaving 5 bases between them. CDR3 length: 13 amino acids. Full variable domain (outside the CDR3, taken from reference TRBV19 and TRBJ1-2): DGGITQSPKYLFRKEGQNVTLSCEQNLNHDAMYWYRQDPGQGLRLIYYSQIVNDFQKGDIAEGYSVSREKKESFPLTVTSAQKNPTAFYLCASSIGGNYGYTFGSGTRLTVV.

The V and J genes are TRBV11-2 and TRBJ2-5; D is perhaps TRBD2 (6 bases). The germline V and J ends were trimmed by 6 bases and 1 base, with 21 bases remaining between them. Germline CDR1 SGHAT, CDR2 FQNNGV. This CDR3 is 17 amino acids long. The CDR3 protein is CASSPGTAWEVQETQYF. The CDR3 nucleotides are TGTGCCAGCAGTCCAGGCACGGCCTGGGAGGTCCAAGAGACCCAGTACTTC.

The CDR3: CSLRAGNGYTF. The CDR3 DNA is TGCAGCCTGCGGGCGGGGAATGGCTACACCTTC. The chain recombines TRBV29-1 with TRBJ1-2; no clear D gene. V was cut by 8 bases and J by 6 bases, with 13 bases left in between. The CDR3 spans 11 residues. Germline V gene lookup returns CDR1 SQVTM and CDR2 ANQGSEA.

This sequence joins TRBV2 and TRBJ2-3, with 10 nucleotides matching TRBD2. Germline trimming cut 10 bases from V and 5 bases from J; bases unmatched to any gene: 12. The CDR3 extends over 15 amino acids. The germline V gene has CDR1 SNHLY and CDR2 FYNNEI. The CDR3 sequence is CATQKGLAAVDTQYF. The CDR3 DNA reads TGTGCCACCCAAAAAGGACTAGCGGCGGTAGATACGCAGTATTTT.

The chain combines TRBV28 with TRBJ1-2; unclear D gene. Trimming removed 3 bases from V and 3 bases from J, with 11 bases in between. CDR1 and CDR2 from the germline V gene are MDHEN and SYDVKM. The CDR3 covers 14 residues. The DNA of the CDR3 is TGTGCCAGCAGTTTCGTGGGTTTAGACTATGGCTACACCTTC. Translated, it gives CASSFVGLDYGYTF.